Below, 27 T cell receptor beta chains from the same sample are listed, as sequenced in a study of blood T cell repertoires in COVID-19. Some clones are missing from TCRdb's copy, which holds only in-frame ones; the method was immunoSEQ multiplex PCR. The sample carries approximately 330,000 clones, roughly 90% recorded once. The sequencing input was peripheral blood. The receptor source for this set is a woman aged 45-65 years with active or convalescent COVID-19.

This chain links TRBV29-1 with TRBJ2-1; no clear D. There are 15 residues in the CDR3. CDR1 and CDR2 (germline): SQVTM, ANQGSEA. V was trimmed by 6 bases and J by 0 bases, leaving 15 bases between them. The CDR3 loop reads CSVTSFLSSYNEQFF. For the CDR3, the DNA is TGCAGCGTCACGTCTTTCTTGAGCTCCTACAATGAGCAGTTCTTC.

The chain combines TRBV6-6 with TRBJ2-4; TRBD2 agrees at 7 bases. Germline V CDR1 and CDR2: MNHNY, SVGAGI (reference sequence). CDR3 length: 17 residues. With 5 bases clipped from V and 0 bases from J, the junction kept 10 bases outside the gene matches. The CDR3 DNA reads as TGTGCCAGCAGTCAGACCGGGGGGAGCCTAGCCAAAAACATTCAGTACTTC. As protein: CASSQTGGSLAKNIQYF.

This sequence joins TRBV13 and TRBJ1-2; 9 bases agree with TRBD1. With V trimmed by 3 bases and J by 4 bases, 9 bases remained unmatched. Germline-derived CDR1 and CDR2 are PRHDT and FYEKMQ (reference sequence). The CDR3 has 16 amino acids. This chain's CDR3 is CASSFQSRDRAYGYTF. As DNA, the CDR3 is TGTGCCAGCAGCTTTCAATCCCGGGACAGGGCCTATGGCTACACCTTC.

The chain couples TRBV3-1 (or the pseudogene TRBV3-2) to TRBJ2-7; the match to TRBD2 covers 10 bases. Germline-derived CDR1 and CDR2 are LGHDT and YNNKEL (reference sequence). The length of the CDR3 is 17 residues. J gave up 5 bases and V 2 bases, and 12 bases lay outside the gene matches. CDR3 residues: CASSQRAGTSVIDEQYF. For the CDR3, the DNA is TGTGCCAGCAGCCAAAGGGCCGGGACTAGCGTGATCGACGAGCAGTACTTC.

The rearrangement links TRBV30 to TRBJ1-3; D perhaps matches TRBD1 (5 bases). V was cut by 0 bases and J by 4 bases, with 13 bases left in between. From germline, CDR1 is GTSNPN and CDR2 SVGIG (reference sequence). CDR3 length equals 15 residues. This chain's CDR3 is CAWSVRGVSGNTIYF. The CDR3, as DNA: TGTGCCTGGAGTGTACGGGGGGTGTCGGGAAACACCATATATTTT.

The chain joins TRBV30 to TRBJ1-1; 10 nucleotides align to TRBD1. The CDR3 contains 16 residues. J gave up 3 bases and V 3 bases, and 10 bases lay outside the gene matches. From germline, CDR1 is GTSNPN and CDR2 SVGIG (reference sequence). The CDR3 loop reads CAWRFLGGQGHTEAFF. Here the CDR3 DNA reads TGTGCCTGGAGGTTTCTCGGGGGACAGGGGCACACTGAAGCTTTCTTT. The full variable domain, rest sourced from reference TRBV30 and TRBJ1-1, is SQTIHQWPATLVQPVGSPLSLECTVEGTSNPNLYWYRQAAGRGLQLLFYSVGIGQISSEVPQNLSASRPQDRQFILSSKKLLLSDSGFYLCAWRFLGGQGHTEAFFGQGTRLTVV.

Points on this clone: An end of the junction differs from the germline gene, which may be a read error. This sequence joins TRBV2 and TRBJ2-7; 8 bases map to TRBD1. Looked up from germline, CDR1 is SNHLY and CDR2 is FYNNEI. This CDR3 is built from 12 residues. In DNA form, the CDR3 reads TGTGCCAGCAGAGACCTGGACAGGGCCCCACTCTTC. It is translated as CASRDLDRAPLF.

The gene calls are TRBV18 and TRBJ2-6, with 9 bases lining up with TRBD1. The germline CDR1 and CDR2 sequences are KGHSH and LQKENI. The length of the CDR3 is 18 residues. Trimming cost V 1 base and J 0 bases; bases outside gene matches: 4. In nucleotides, the CDR3 is TGTGCCAGCTCACCACAGGGACAGGGTTTCTCTGGGGCCAACGTCCTGACTTTC. Protein sequence: CASSPQGQGFSGANVLTF.

The CDR3 is CASSLSRAEIYGYTF. The CDR3 region has the DNA TGTGCCAGCAGTTTATCGAGGGCAGAAATCTATGGCTACACCTTC. The chain is built from TRBV27 and TRBJ1-2; D not certain. Looked up from germline, CDR1 is MNHEY and CDR2 is SMNVEV (reference sequence). V gave up 0 bases and J gave up 4 bases, with 12 bases separating them. This CDR3 is built from 15 residues.

The chain combines TRBV4-1 with TRBJ2-7; 7 bases match TRBD1. The CDR3 is made up of 16 amino acids. After removal of 4 bases from V and 4 bases from J, the junction contained 13 bases not matched to a gene. The germline gives CDR1 MGHRA, CDR2 YSYEKL. In nucleotides, the CDR3 is TGCGCCAGCAGCCTCCAAAGACAGGGCGCGGGTTACGAGCAGTACTTC. Translating it yields CASSLQRQGAGYEQYF.

The V gene is TRBV5-1, the J gene TRBJ2-7, with 11 bases lining up with TRBD1. CDR3 length: 14 amino acids. Germline values: CDR1 SGHRS, CDR2 YFSETQ. V dropped 4 bases and J dropped 4; count of bases not matched to a gene: 4. CDR3 amino acids: CASSADRGLYEQYF. In nucleotides, the CDR3 is TGCGCCAGCAGCGCGGACAGGGGGCTGTACGAGCAGTACTTC.

The rearrangement uses TRBV15 and TRBJ1-5; D unclear. The CDR3 has 14 residues. Trimming left V 3 bases short and J 5 bases short, with 11 bases between. CDR1 is LNHNV, CDR2 YYDKDF, per germline (reference sequence). The CDR3 nucleotides read TGTGCCACCAGCAGGGGCACAGTCGATCAGCCCCAGCATTTT. Amino acids: CATSRGTVDQPQHF.

The chain employs TRBV12-3 or TRBV12-4 and TRBJ2-7, with TRBD1 as a possible D gene (6 bases). The CDR3 is 13 residues long. With 10 bases removed from V and 3 bases from J, the gap between germline ends came to 16 bases. The CDR3 nucleotides read TGTGCCACCTCGGACAGCTTCTACTACGAGCAGTACTTC. The encoded protein is CATSDSFYYEQYF.

The V call is TRBV9, the J call TRBJ2-1; 7 bases fit TRBD2. Trimming at V came to 0 bases and at J to 3 bases, leaving 9 bases not matched to a gene. This CDR3 has 17 residues. In germline, CDR1 is SGDLS, CDR2 YYNGEE. The CDR3 is CASSVESWASGYNEQFF. Here the CDR3 DNA reads TGTGCCAGCAGCGTAGAGTCGTGGGCTAGCGGCTACAATGAGCAGTTCTTC. The full variable domain, with the rest looked up from reference TRBV9 and TRBJ2-1, is DSGVTQTPKHLITATGQRVTLRCSPRSGDLSVYWYQQSLDQGLQFLIQYYNGEERAKGNILERFSAQQFPDLHSELNLSSLELGDSALYFCASSVESWASGYNEQFFGPGTRLTVL.

This clone was recorded a few times. This chain joins TRBV24-1 and TRBJ2-1; 10 positions match TRBD2. Germline values: CDR1 KGHDR, CDR2 SFDVKD. The CDR3 spans 15 residues. V shed 7 bases and J 7 bases; nucleotides not matched to a gene: 9. CDR3 protein: CATRKAGGPLNEQFF. As DNA, the CDR3 is TGTGCCACCAGAAAAGCGGGAGGGCCGTTAAATGAGCAGTTCTTC.

The genes are TRBV7-3 and TRBJ2-1; 8 bases map to TRBD2. J was trimmed by 0 bases and V by 1 base; bases with no gene match: 2. Germline CDR1 and CDR2: SGHTA and FQGTGA. The CDR3 length is 16 residues. The CDR3 protein is CASSLKGLDSYNEQFF. CDR3 bases: TGTGCCAGCAGCTTAAAGGGACTAGACTCCTACAATGAGCAGTTCTTC.

About this clone itself: Other DNA sequences in the same sample also yield this CDR3. The rearrangement uses TRBV19 and TRBJ1-5, with 7 bases matching TRBD1. V trimming: 1 base; J trimming: 7 bases; junction bases outside the gene matches: 4. This CDR3 is 14 amino acids long. Germline V CDR1 and CDR2: LNHDA, SQIVND (reference sequence). The CDR3 here is CASSIGQGRQPQHF. The DNA for the CDR3 is TGTGCCAGTAGTATAGGACAGGGACGCCAGCCCCAGCATTTT.

The J gene is TRBJ2-7, the V gene TRBV7-2; tentatively, D is TRBD2 (5 bases). V lost 0 bases and J 6 bases, leaving 9 bases between the germline ends. This CDR3 spans 13 amino acids. Germline CDR1 is SGHTA and CDR2 is FQGNSA. The CDR3 reads CASSLAVGGEQYF. The CDR3 bases are TGTGCCAGCAGCTTAGCCGTAGGAGGCGAGCAGTACTTC.

A word on this clone: Different DNA sequences within this sample yield the same CDR3. This chain joins TRBV5-4 and TRBJ2-1, with 11 positions matching TRBD2. Germline V CDR1 and CDR2: SGHNT, YYREEE (reference sequence). Trimming at V came to 2 bases and at J to 4 bases, leaving 2 bases not matched to a gene. This CDR3 contains 15 residues. CDR3 residues: CASSLRTSGYNEQFF. DNA for the CDR3: TGTGCCAGCAGCTTACGGACTAGCGGGTACAATGAGCAGTTCTTC.

CDR3 DNA: TGTGCCAGCAGAGAGGACAGAGACAATGAGCAGTTCTTC. Amino acid sequence: CASREDRDNEQFF. The chain recombines TRBV7-3 with TRBJ2-1, with D possibly being TRBD1 (6 bases). This CDR3 is built from 13 residues. The germline V and J ends were trimmed by 6 bases and 5 bases, with 11 bases remaining between them. Germline CDR1 and CDR2: SGHTA and FQGTGA.

This clone was observed a few times. The chain employs TRBV15 and TRBJ2-2, with D perhaps matching TRBD1 (7 bases). This CDR3 contains 17 residues. V lost 4 bases to trimming and J lost 0 bases, with 15 bases between them. Germline V CDR1 and CDR2: LNHNV, YYDKDF (reference sequence). The CDR3 loop is CATSKGGGTSNTGELFF. The CDR3 bases are TGTGCCACCAGCAAAGGGGGCGGGACCTCGAACACCGGGGAGCTGTTTTTT.

CDR3 in DNA: TGTGCCAGCAGCCCACTTGGGACAGGGGGCACTGAAGCTTTCTTT. It specifies CASSPLGTGGTEAFF. The chain joins TRBV14 to TRBJ1-1; 11 bases fit TRBD1. The CDR3 has 15 amino acids. V dropped 4 bases and J dropped 4; count of bases not matched to a gene: 5. Germline V gives CDR1 SGHDN, CDR2 FVKESK.

The chain uses TRBV10-3 and TRBJ1-1; 12 bases agree with TRBD1. The V gene's germline CDR1 is ENHRY and CDR2 SYGVKD. The CDR3 spans 14 residues. After removal of 8 bases from V and 4 bases from J, the junction contained 5 bases not matched to a gene. The CDR3 coding sequence is TGTGCCATCGTGCCGGGACAGGGGGCCACTGAAGCTTTCTTT. It codes for CAIVPGQGATEAFF.

V gene TRBV28 combines with J gene TRBJ2-1; 11 nucleotides agree with TRBD2. V dropped 2 bases and J dropped 12; count of bases not matched to a gene: 3. Germline CDR1 is MDHEN and CDR2 is SYDVKM. The CDR3 spans 13 residues. In DNA form, the CDR3 reads TGTGCCAGCAGTTTACTAGCGGGAGGTCGGCAGTTCTTC. It translates to CASSLLAGGRQFF.

The V call is TRBV6-2 or TRBV6-3, the J call TRBJ2-2; 11 positions agree with TRBD1. Germline values: CDR1 MNHEY, CDR2 SVGEGT. J gave up 4 bases and V 4 bases, and 5 bases lay outside the gene matches. The CDR3 loop spans 16 amino acids. The CDR3 region is CASSSWGQGGTGELFF. The DNA of the CDR3 is TGTGCCAGCAGTTCTTGGGGACAGGGGGGCACCGGGGAGCTGTTTTTT.

The J gene is TRBJ2-1, the V gene TRBV18, with 12 bases matching TRBD2. Germline CDR1 and CDR2: KGHSH and LQKENI. The V segment lost 3 bases and the J segment 4 bases; nucleotides outside the gene matches: 4. The CDR3 extends over 16 amino acids. CDR3 DNA sequence: TGTGCCAGCTCACCCCTTCTAGCGGGAGGGTACAATGAGCAGTTCTTC. This gives the protein CASSPLLAGGYNEQFF.

This clone was detected once. The gene calls are TRBV7-6 and TRBJ2-7, with 8 positions matching TRBD1. V was pared by 5 bases and J by 0 bases, with 12 bases of the junction left unmatched. This CDR3 contains 17 residues. Germline assignment: CDR1 SGHVS and CDR2 FNYEAQ. The CDR3 DNA reads TGTGCCAGCAGCCGGATACCGGACAGGGCCAGCTCCTACGAGCAGTACTTC. Translation gives CASSRIPDRASSYEQYF. The full variable domain, in which reference TRBV7-6 and TRBJ2-7 provide the parts outside the CDR3, is GAGVSQSPRYKVTKRGQDVALRCDPISGHVSLYWYRQALGQGPEFLTYFNYEAQQDKSGLPNDRFSAERPEGSISTLTIQRTEQRDSAMYRCASSRIPDRASSYEQYFGPGTRLTVT.